This T cell receptor beta chain derives from a study of blood T cell repertoires in COVID-19. Study in general: Acute-phase and convalescent COVID-19 samples originated in the United States, Italy and Spain. Sample material is recorded as cDNA or gDNA derived from T cells, B-cell-depleted T cells, or PBMCs.

In the original workflow: Estimates of nucleated cell counts were drawn from the amplification of reference gene primers. Sequencing was performed with immunoSEQ multiplex PCR; in TCRdb, only in-frame clones are kept and a portion is missing. From that table come the V and J calls and clone size; the DNA was used to work out D and trimming. This sample has 110,000 to 150,000 clones, with 85% to 90% found just once. V lost 3 bases to trimming and J lost 5 bases, with 12 bases between them. CDR1 is SGDLS, CDR2 YYNGEE, per germline. The CDR3 is made up of 15 amino acids. This receptor was identified in a woman between 55 and 75 years old with acute or convalescent COVID-19. Sample: peripheral blood. This rearrangement joins TRBV9 to TRBJ1-6; D is possibly TRBD1 (5 bases). The CDR3 DNA reads as TGTGCCAGCAGCGCGCTCGACAGCAATAATTCACCCCTCCACTTT. The encoded protein is CASSALDSNNSPLHF.